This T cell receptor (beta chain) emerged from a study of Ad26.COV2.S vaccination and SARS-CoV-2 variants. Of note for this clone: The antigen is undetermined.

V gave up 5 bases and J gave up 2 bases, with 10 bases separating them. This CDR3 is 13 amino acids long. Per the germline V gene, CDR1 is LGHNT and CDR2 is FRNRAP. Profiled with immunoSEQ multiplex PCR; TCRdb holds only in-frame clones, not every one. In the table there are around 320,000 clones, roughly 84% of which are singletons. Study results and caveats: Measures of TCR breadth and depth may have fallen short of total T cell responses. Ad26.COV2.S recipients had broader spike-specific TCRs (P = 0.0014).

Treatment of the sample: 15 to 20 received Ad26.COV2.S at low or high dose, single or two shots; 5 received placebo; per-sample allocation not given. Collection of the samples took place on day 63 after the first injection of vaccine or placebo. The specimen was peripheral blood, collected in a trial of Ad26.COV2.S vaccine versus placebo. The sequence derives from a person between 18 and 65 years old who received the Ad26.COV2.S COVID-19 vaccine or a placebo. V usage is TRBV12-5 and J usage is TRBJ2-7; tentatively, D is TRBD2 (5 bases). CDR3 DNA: TGTGCTAGTGGTCCCGGGGTAACCTACGAGCAGTACTTC. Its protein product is CASGPGVTYEQYF.